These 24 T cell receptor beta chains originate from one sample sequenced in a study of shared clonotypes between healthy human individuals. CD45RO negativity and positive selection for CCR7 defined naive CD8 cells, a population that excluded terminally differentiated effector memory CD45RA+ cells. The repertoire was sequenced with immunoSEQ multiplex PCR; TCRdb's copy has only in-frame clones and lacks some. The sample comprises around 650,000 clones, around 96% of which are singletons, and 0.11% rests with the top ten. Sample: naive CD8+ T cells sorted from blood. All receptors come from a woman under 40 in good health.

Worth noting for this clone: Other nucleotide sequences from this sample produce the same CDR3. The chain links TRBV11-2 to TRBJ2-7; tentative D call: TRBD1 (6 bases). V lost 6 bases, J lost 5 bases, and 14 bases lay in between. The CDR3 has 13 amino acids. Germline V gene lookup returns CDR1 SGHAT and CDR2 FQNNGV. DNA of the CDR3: TGTGCCAGCAGACCCACAGGGTCCCACGAGCAGTACTTC. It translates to CASRPTGSHEQYF.

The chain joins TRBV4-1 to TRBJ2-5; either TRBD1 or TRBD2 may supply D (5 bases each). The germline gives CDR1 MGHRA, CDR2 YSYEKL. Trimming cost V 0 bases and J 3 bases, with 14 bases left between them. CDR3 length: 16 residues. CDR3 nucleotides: TGCGCCAGCAGCCAAGATGAGGGGCGCGGCAAAGAGACCCAGTACTTC. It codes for CASSQDEGRGKETQYF.

The CDR3: CASKTQYF. The CDR3 bases are TGCGCCAGCAAGACCCAGTACTTC. The rearrangement links TRBV23-1 to TRBJ2-5; D is undetermined. TRBV23-1 belongs to the ORF category, with a function that is uncertain. CDR3 length equals 8 residues. V lost 7 bases to trimming and J lost 6 bases, with 0 bases between them.

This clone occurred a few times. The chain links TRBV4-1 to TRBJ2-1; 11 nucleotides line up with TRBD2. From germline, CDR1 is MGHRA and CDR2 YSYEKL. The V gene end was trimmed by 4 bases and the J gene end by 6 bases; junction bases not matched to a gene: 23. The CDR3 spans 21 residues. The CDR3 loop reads CASSPNLLLAGEQGVGNEQFF. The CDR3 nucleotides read TGCGCCAGCAGCCCGAACCTACTACTAGCGGGAGAACAGGGGGTGGGCAATGAGCAGTTCTTC.

CDR3 amino acids: CASSERPKGVNYGYTF. The CDR3 bases are TGCGCCAGCAGTGAGAGACCTAAGGGGGTTAACTATGGCTACACCTTC. This chain joins TRBV10-1 and TRBJ1-2; a possible D gene is TRBD1 (6 bases). Germline V CDR1 and CDR2: WNHNN, SYGVQD (reference sequence). V gave up 2 bases and J gave up 1 base, with 14 bases separating them. This CDR3 comprises 16 residues.

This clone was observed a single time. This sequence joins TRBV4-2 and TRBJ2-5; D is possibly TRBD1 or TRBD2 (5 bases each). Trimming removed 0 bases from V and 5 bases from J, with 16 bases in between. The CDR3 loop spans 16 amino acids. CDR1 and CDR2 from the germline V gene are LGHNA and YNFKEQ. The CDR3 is CASSQDPGTVSETQYF. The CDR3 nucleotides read TGTGCCAGCAGCCAAGATCCCGGGACGGTTTCGGAGACCCAGTACTTC.

The CDR3 DNA is TGCGCCAGCAGAAATACCGGCAAAAGTGTTGCGGATAGCAATCAGCCCCAGCATTTT. Translated: CASRNTGKSVADSNQPQHF. The chain carries TRBV10-2 and TRBJ1-5; unclear D gene. The CDR3 spans 19 residues. V was pared by 6 bases and J by 0 bases, with 24 bases between. CDR1 and CDR2 (germline): WSHSY, SAAADI.

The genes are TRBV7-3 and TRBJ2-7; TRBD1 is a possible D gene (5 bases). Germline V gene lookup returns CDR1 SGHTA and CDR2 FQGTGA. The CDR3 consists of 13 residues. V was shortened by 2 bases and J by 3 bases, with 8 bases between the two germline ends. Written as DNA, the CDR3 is TGTGCCAGCAGCTTATGGCAGGGCTACGAGCAGTACTTC. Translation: CASSLWQGYEQYF.

This CDR3 is CASSLIAGSYEQYF. The DNA of the CDR3 is TGTGCCAGCAGCCTCATCGCAGGTTCCTACGAGCAGTACTTC. This chain uses TRBV7-6 with TRBJ2-7; D unclear. The CDR3 runs 14 residues. V lost 5 bases and J 1 base, leaving 12 bases between the germline ends. Germline loops: CDR1 SGHVS, CDR2 FNYEAQ.

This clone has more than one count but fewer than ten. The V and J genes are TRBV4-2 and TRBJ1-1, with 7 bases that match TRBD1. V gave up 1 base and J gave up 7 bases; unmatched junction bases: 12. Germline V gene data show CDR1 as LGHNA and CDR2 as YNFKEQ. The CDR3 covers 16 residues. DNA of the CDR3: TGTGCCAGCAGCCAAGTTGACGGGCAGGGGGGATTTGAAGCTTTCTTT. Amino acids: CASSQVDGQGGFEAFF.

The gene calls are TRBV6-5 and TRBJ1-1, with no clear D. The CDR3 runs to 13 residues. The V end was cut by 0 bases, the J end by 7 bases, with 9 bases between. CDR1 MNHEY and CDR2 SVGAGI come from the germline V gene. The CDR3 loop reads CASSYSAAVEAFF. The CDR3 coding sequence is TGTGCCAGCAGTTACTCCGCGGCGGTTGAAGCTTTCTTT.

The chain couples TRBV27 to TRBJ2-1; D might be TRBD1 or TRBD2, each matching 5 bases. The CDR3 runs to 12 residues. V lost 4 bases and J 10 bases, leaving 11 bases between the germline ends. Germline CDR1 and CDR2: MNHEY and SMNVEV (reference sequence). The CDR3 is CASSWFGDEQFF. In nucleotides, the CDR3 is TGTGCCAGCAGTTGGTTCGGGGACGAGCAGTTCTTC.

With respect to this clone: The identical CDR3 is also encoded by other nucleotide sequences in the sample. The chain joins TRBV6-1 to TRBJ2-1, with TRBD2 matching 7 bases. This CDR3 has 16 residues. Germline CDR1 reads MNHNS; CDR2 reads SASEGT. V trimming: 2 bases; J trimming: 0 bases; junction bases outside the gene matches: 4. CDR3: CASSEWGGSSYNEQFF. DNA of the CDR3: TGTGCCAGCAGTGAATGGGGAGGGTCCTCCTACAATGAGCAGTTCTTC.

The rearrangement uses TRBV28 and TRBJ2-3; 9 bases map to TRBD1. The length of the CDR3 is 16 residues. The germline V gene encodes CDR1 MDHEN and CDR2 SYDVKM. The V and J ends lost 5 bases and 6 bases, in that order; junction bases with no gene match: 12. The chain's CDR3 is CASSRSTGGFLDTQYF. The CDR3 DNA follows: TGTGCCAGCAGTCGGTCCACAGGGGGCTTTCTGGATACGCAGTATTTT. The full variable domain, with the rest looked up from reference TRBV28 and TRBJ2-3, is DVKVTQSSRYLVKRTGEKVFLECVQDMDHENMFWYRQDPGLGLRLIYFSYDVKMKEKGDIPEGYSVSREKKERFSLILESASTNQTSMYLCASSRSTGGFLDTQYFGPGTRLTVL.

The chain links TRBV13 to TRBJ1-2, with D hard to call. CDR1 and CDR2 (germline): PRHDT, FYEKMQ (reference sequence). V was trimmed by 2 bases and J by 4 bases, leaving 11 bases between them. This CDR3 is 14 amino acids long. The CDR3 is CASSLPYTTYGYTF. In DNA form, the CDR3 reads TGTGCCAGCAGCTTACCCTACACAACCTATGGCTACACCTTC.

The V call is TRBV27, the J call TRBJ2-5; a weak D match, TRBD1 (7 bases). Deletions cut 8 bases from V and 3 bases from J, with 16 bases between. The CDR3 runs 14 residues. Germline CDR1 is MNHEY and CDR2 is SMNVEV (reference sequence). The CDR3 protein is CASQRARGEETQYF. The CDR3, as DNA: TGTGCCAGCCAGCGGGCCAGGGGGGAAGAGACCCAGTACTTC.

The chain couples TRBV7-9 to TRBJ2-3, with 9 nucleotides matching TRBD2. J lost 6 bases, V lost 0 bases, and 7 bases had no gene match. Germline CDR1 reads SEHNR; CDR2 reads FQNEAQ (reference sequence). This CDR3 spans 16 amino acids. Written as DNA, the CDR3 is TGTGCCAGCAGCTTAGCTGCGGGAGGGCCAGTGGATACGCAGTATTTT. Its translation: CASSLAAGGPVDTQYF.

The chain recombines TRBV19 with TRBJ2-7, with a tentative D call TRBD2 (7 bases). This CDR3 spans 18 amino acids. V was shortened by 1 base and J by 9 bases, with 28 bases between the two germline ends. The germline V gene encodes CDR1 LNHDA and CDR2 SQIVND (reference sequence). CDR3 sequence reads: CASSIARTEGTTVSVQYF. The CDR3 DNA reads TGTGCCAGTAGTATAGCCCGGACAGAAGGGACTACGGTATCAGTGCAGTACTTC. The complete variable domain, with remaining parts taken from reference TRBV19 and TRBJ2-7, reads DGGITQSPKYLFRKEGQNVTLSCEQNLNHDAMYWYRQDPGQGLRLIYYSQIVNDFQKGDIAEGYSVSREKKESFPLTVTSAQKNPTAFYLCASSIARTEGTTVSVQYFGPGTRLTVT.

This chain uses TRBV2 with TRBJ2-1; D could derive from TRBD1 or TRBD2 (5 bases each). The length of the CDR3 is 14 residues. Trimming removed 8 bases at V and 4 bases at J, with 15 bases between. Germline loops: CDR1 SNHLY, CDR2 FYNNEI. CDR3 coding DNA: TGTGCCAGCCGAGGGGCCCCCGGGTACAATGAGCAGTTCTTC. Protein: CASRGAPGYNEQFF.

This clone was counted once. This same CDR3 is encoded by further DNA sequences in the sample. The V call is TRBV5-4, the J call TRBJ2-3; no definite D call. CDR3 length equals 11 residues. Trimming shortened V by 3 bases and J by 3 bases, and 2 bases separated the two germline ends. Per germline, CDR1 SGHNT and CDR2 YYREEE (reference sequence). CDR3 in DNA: TGTGCCAGCAGCTCGACAGATACGCAGTATTTT. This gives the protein CASSSTDTQYF.

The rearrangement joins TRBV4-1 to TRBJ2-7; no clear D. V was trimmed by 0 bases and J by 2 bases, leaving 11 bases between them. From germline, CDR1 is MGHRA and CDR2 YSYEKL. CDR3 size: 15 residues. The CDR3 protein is CASSQEGNSAYEQYF. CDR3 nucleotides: TGCGCCAGCAGCCAAGAAGGGAACAGCGCCTACGAGCAGTACTTC.

The CDR3 DNA reads as TGCGCCAGCAGCCACGGGGATACAGGGGTCACCGGGGAGCTGTTTTTT. It yields the protein CASSHGDTGVTGELFF. The chain recombines TRBV4-1 with TRBJ2-2; 7 nucleotides align to TRBD1. The germline V gene encodes CDR1 MGHRA and CDR2 YSYEKL. V gave up 3 bases and J gave up 4 bases; unmatched junction bases: 8. The CDR3 extends over 16 amino acids.

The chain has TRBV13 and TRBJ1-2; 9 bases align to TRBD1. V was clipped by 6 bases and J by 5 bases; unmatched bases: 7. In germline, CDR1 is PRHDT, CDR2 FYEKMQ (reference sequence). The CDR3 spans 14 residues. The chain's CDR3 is CASSRRDRAYGYTF. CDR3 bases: TGTGCCAGCAGTCGCCGGGACAGGGCTTATGGCTACACCTTC.

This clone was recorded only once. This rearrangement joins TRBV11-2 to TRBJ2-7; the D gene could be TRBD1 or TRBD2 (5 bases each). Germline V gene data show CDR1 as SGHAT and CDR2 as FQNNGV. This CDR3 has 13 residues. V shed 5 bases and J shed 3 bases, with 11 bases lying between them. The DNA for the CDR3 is TGTGCCAGCAGCCCGGGGACGAGCTACGAGCAGTACTTC. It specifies CASSPGTSYEQYF.